What follows are 32 T cell receptor beta chains derived from one specimen sequenced in a study of T cells in Graves' hyperthyroidism and ophthalmopathy. Using RNA transcripts as the source, TCR beta CDR3 regions were amplified. HTBI primers were used for first-round RT-PCR of the TCR CDR3. TCRdb itself ran the multiplex PCR reads through MiXCR, one entry per CDR3 protein. The repertoire consists of under 400,000 distinct CDR3 sequences, with 20% to 25% occurring once and the leading ten covering about 50%. The sample taken for sequencing was blood. These receptors all come from a woman aged 45 to 65 with Graves' hyperthyroidism.

The table lists this clonotype with a few counts. This chain connects TRBV11-2 to TRBJ2-3; TRBD2 agrees at 8 bases. CDR3 size: 16 residues. Germline loops: CDR1 SGHAT, CDR2 FQNNGV. The trim removed 1 base at V and 4 bases at J, leaving 7 bases unmatched. The CDR3 spells CASSLVSGGLSDTQYF. DNA for the CDR3: TGTGCCAGCAGCTTAGTAAGCGGGGGACTGTCAGATACGCAGTATTTT.

The table lists this clonotype with many counts. The chain employs TRBV12-3 or TRBV12-4 and TRBJ1-2; maybe TRBD1 (6 bases). The CDR3 runs 12 residues. The germline V and J ends were trimmed by 7 bases and 4 bases, with 10 bases remaining between them. CDR3 sequence: CASTPTGYGYTF. CDR3 nucleotides: TGTGCCAGCACCCCGACAGGCTATGGCTACACCTTC.

The J gene is TRBJ2-2, the V gene TRBV30; possible D gene TRBD2, 5 bases. V gave up 0 bases and J gave up 6 bases, with 11 bases separating them. Germline CDR1 is GTSNPN and CDR2 is SVGIG (reference sequence). The CDR3 runs to 14 residues. CDR3 protein: CAWSVIGVAGELFF. In DNA form, the CDR3 reads TGTGCCTGGAGTGTAATCGGGGTTGCCGGGGAGCTGTTTTTT.

This clonotype was seen many times. The gene calls are TRBV12-3 or TRBV12-4 and TRBJ2-2; D not certain. The V end lost 4 bases, the J end lost 4 bases, and 7 bases lay between the germline ends. The CDR3 contains 13 residues. The CDR3: CASSSQSTGELFF. The CDR3 nucleotides are TGTGCCAGCAGTTCCCAATCCACCGGGGAGCTGTTTTTT.

This clonotype was recorded at least ten times. The V call is TRBV30, the J call TRBJ2-1, with 7 bases aligning to TRBD2. With 6 bases clipped from V and 7 bases from J, the junction kept 3 bases outside the gene matches. The CDR3 has 11 residues. Germline CDR1 reads GTSNPN; CDR2 reads SVGIG (reference sequence). CDR3 loop: CACRTRNEQFF. The DNA of the CDR3 is TGTGCCTGCCGGACTAGAAATGAGCAGTTCTTC. The whole variable domain, remainder taken from reference TRBV30 and TRBJ2-1, is SQTIHQWPATLVQPVGSPLSLECTVEGTSNPNLYWYRQAAGRGLQLLFYSVGIGQISSEVPQNLSASRPQDRQFILSSKKLLLSDSGFYLCACRTRNEQFFGPGTRLTVL.

The chain has TRBV28 and TRBJ1-2, with 9 bases aligning to TRBD1. The length of the CDR3 is 15 residues. V lost 5 bases and J lost 6; bases outside the gene matches: 10. Germline CDR1 is MDHEN and CDR2 is SYDVKM. The DNA of the CDR3 is TGTGCCAGCAGTGAAAGGACAGGGGCACCCAATGGCTACACCTTC. It codes for CASSERTGAPNGYTF.

This clonotype was recorded only once. This rearrangement joins TRBV12-3 or TRBV12-4 to TRBJ2-4; 10 nucleotides agree with TRBD2. V shed 1 base, J shed 6 bases, and the junction held 3 bases outside the gene matches. This CDR3 contains 15 residues. CDR3 DNA sequence: TGTGCCAGCAGTTTAGAGCGGGGGGGCCTAAACATTCAGTACTTC. Translating gives CASSLERGGLNIQYF.

The sample holds a few counts of this clonotype. This chain uses TRBV6-1 with TRBJ1-1; weak D call: TRBD1 (5 bases). The CDR3 has 15 amino acids. The ends were cut back, 0 bases at V and 3 bases at J, with 11 bases in the middle. Germline values: CDR1 MNHNS, CDR2 SASEGT. The CDR3 DNA reads as TGTGCCAGCAGTGAAGCGCGGACACCGGACACTGAAGCTTTCTTT. Translating it yields CASSEARTPDTEAFF.

V and J are TRBV20-1 and TRBJ2-7; 13 nucleotides match TRBD2. V lost 1 base, J lost 0 bases, and 9 bases stayed unmatched. The germline V gene encodes CDR1 DFQATT and CDR2 SNEGSKA (reference sequence). This CDR3 has 18 amino acids. CDR3 bases: TGCAGTGCTAGAGGACTAGCGGGAGGACGACAAAACTCCTACGAGCAGTACTTC. It translates to CSARGLAGGRQNSYEQYF.

The V and J genes are TRBV18 and TRBJ1-1; no reliable D call. Germline loops: CDR1 KGHSH, CDR2 LQKENI. Deletions cut 0 bases from V and 0 bases from J, with 5 bases between. The CDR3 has 14 amino acids. The CDR3 nucleotides read TGTGCCAGCTCACCACCGGGGATGAACACTGAAGCTTTCTTT. It is translated as CASSPPGMNTEAFF.

This chain uses TRBV5-1 with TRBJ1-1; D is undetermined. The germline V gene encodes CDR1 SGHRS and CDR2 YFSETQ. The CDR3 totals 15 residues. The V and J ends lost 4 bases and 3 bases respectively, with 16 bases between them. As DNA, the CDR3 is TGCGCCAGCAGCACGTTACAATCTCTGGACACTGAAGCTTTCTTT. Its protein is CASSTLQSLDTEAFF.

The genes are TRBV6-1 and TRBJ2-1; 8 bases map to TRBD2. The CDR3 covers 17 residues. The V segment lost 0 bases and the J segment 4 bases; nucleotides outside the gene matches: 8. Germline V gene lookup returns CDR1 MNHNS and CDR2 SASEGT. The DNA of the CDR3 is TGTGCCAGCAGTGAAGCGGGCAGCGGGAGCCTTTACAATGAGCAGTTCTTC. Its translation: CASSEAGSGSLYNEQFF.

This sequence joins TRBV2 and TRBJ1-5; the D is unclear. Trimming took off 8 bases at V and 4 bases at J, with 12 bases between the two ends. The CDR3 runs 13 residues. From germline, CDR1 is SNHLY and CDR2 FYNNEI. CDR3 bases: TGTGCCAGCGGCCGAACAGAAAATCAGCCCCAGCATTTT. Translating it yields CASGRTENQPQHF.

The chain recombines TRBV20-1 with TRBJ2-1, with 9 bases that match TRBD2. Germline-derived CDR1 and CDR2 are DFQATT and SNEGSKA (reference sequence). V dropped 6 bases and J dropped 2; count of bases not matched to a gene: 8. This CDR3 spans 15 amino acids. The CDR3 coding sequence is TGCAGTGCGCCACTAGCGGGTAGAACCTACAATGAGCAGTTCTTC. It encodes CSAPLAGRTYNEQFF.

This clonotype turned up a few times. The chain joins TRBV10-3 to TRBJ1-4; the match to TRBD1 covers 9 bases. The germline gives CDR1 ENHRY, CDR2 SYGVKD. This CDR3 comprises 14 residues. V dropped 7 bases and J dropped 11; count of bases not matched to a gene: 11. Here the CDR3 DNA reads TGTGCCATCAAGAACAGGGGGCAAGTGTCTAAACTGTTTTTT. Translation gives CAIKNRGQVSKLFF.

This clonotype was detected only a few times. The chain carries TRBV7-2 and TRBJ2-2; 11 bases align to TRBD2. V was pared by 3 bases and J by 4 bases, with 4 bases of the junction left unmatched. CDR1 SGHTA and CDR2 FQGNSA come from the germline V gene. The CDR3 consists of 16 residues. The CDR3 loop is CASSFTSGGFTGELFF. The DNA for the CDR3 is TGTGCCAGCAGCTTTACTAGCGGGGGTTTCACCGGGGAGCTGTTTTTT.

This clonotype was observed a few times. The chain links TRBV2 to TRBJ1-5, with TRBD1 matching over 7 bases. This CDR3 comprises 13 residues. Germline V gene sequence: CDR1 SNHLY, CDR2 FYNNEI. V gave up 8 bases and J gave up 0 bases; unmatched junction bases: 1. The CDR3 sequence is CASGQDSNQPQHF. Here the CDR3 DNA reads TGTGCCAGCGGACAGGATAGCAATCAGCCCCAGCATTTT.

This clonotype was seen many times. This chain connects TRBV3-1 to TRBJ1-1; D is unclear. From germline, CDR1 is LGHDT and CDR2 YNNKEL (reference sequence). CDR3 length equals 13 residues. V dropped 5 bases and J dropped 1 base, with 8 bases sitting between them. The CDR3 DNA sequence: TGTGCCAGCAGCACCTCGAAGAACACTGAAGCTTTCTTT. It specifies CASSTSKNTEAFF.

The sample holds many counts of this clonotype. The rearrangement joins TRBV20-1 to TRBJ2-7, with 12 bases that match TRBD2. V trimming: 3 bases; J trimming: 2 bases; junction bases outside the gene matches: 5. This CDR3 comprises 15 residues. Germline V gene sequence: CDR1 DFQATT, CDR2 SNEGSKA (reference sequence). CDR3 protein: CSASPTSGRPYEQYF. The CDR3 region has the DNA TGCAGTGCTAGTCCCACTAGCGGGAGGCCCTACGAGCAGTACTTC.

V usage is TRBV5-1 and J usage is TRBJ2-7; TRBD2 agrees at 7 bases. This CDR3 region has 13 residues. Per the germline V gene, CDR1 is SGHRS and CDR2 is YFSETQ. The V and J ends lost 3 bases and 7 bases, in that order; junction bases with no gene match: 7. This chain's CDR3 is CASSSTSSGEQYF. The CDR3, as DNA: TGCGCCAGCAGCTCGACTAGCTCAGGTGAGCAGTACTTC.

This clonotype showed up just a few times. This chain joins TRBV11-2 and TRBJ1-1; D remains unclear. Trimming left V 3 bases short and J 6 bases short, with 11 bases between. Germline V gene lookup returns CDR1 SGHAT and CDR2 FQNNGV. This CDR3 spans 13 amino acids. The CDR3 DNA sequence: TGTGCCAGCAGCTTTATTCAAACTGCTGAAGCTTTCTTT. Amino acid sequence: CASSFIQTAEAFF.

Comments on this clonotype: A single base separates this from a much larger clone, so it may be a read error. The chain recombines TRBV18 with TRBJ1-1; D not certain. Germline V gene sequence: CDR1 KGHSH, CDR2 LQKENI. The CDR3 loop spans 13 amino acids. Trimming left V 2 bases short and J 6 bases short, with 10 bases between. The CDR3 loop is CASSPTRESEAFF. CDR3 bases: TGTGCCAGCTCACCAACGAGGGAGTCTGAAGCTTTCTTT.

The chain links TRBV7-3 to TRBJ2-2, with 8 bases fitting TRBD1. The CDR3 length is 14 residues. V lost 5 bases and J lost 3; bases outside the gene matches: 2. CDR1 and CDR2 from the germline V gene are SGHTA and FQGTGA. CDR3 in DNA: TGTGCCAGCAGCCGGGGACAGGACACCGGGGAGCTGTTTTTT. It encodes CASSRGQDTGELFF.

This chain uses TRBV15 with TRBJ1-1, with D hard to call. Germline CDR1 LNHNV, CDR2 YYDKDF (reference sequence). The CDR3 runs to 13 residues. V lost 8 bases and J lost 2, with 12 bases in between. In DNA form, the CDR3 reads TGTGCCACCGCACGTGGGTCTAACACTGAAGCTTTCTTT. Encoded protein: CATARGSNTEAFF.

This rearrangement joins TRBV28 to TRBJ1-5; perhaps TRBD1 as D (6 bases). Trimming left V 6 bases short and J 7 bases short, with 25 bases between. The germline CDR1 and CDR2 sequences are MDHEN and SYDVKM. The CDR3 has 17 residues. CDR3 nucleotide sequence: TGTGCCAGCAGCTACCATGGGGGGCGAGGTGTAGGACAGCCCCAGCATTTT. It translates to CASSYHGGRGVGQPQHF.

This clonotype was counted many times. The rearrangement uses TRBV28 and TRBJ1-5; D ambiguous. The CDR3 runs 13 residues. Germline CDR1 MDHEN, CDR2 SYDVKM. The ends were cut back, 3 bases at V and 2 bases at J, with 5 bases in the middle. In nucleotides, the CDR3 is TGTGCCAGCAGTTTGCCCGGCAATCAGCCCCAGCATTTT. This gives the protein CASSLPGNQPQHF.

Many counts were recorded for this clonotype. The junction does not match germline at one end; this may be a read error. V usage is TRBV28 and J usage is TRBJ2-1; the match to TRBD2 covers 10 bases. Germline loops: CDR1 MDHEN, CDR2 SYDVKM. CDR3 length: 15 residues. CDR3 sequence: CASSLSSGGKNGQFF. The CDR3 DNA sequence: TGTGCCAGCAGCCTTTCTAGCGGGGGTAAGAATGGGCAGTTCTTC.

The chain joins TRBV9 to TRBJ2-1; the match to TRBD2 covers 11 bases. The CDR3 extends over 19 amino acids. After removal of 1 base from V and 0 bases from J, the junction contained 9 bases not matched to a gene. Germline-derived CDR1 and CDR2 are SGDLS and YYNGEE. For the CDR3, the DNA is TGTGCCAGCAGCGTAAGGACTAGCGGGTTCCCGAGCTCCTACAATGAGCAGTTCTTC. Amino acids: CASSVRTSGFPSSYNEQFF.

This clonotype showed up just a few times. J is TRBJ2-3 and V is TRBV7-9, with D tentatively TRBD2 (5 bases). This CDR3 spans 13 amino acids. Between the trimmed V and J ends, which lost 4 bases and 6 bases, there was a span of 11 bases. In germline, CDR1 is SEHNR, CDR2 FQNEAQ (reference sequence). CDR3 sequence (DNA): TGTGCCAGCAGCTCCCGGGGTTGGGATACGCAGTATTTT. The encoded protein is CASSSRGWDTQYF.

V usage is TRBV7-8 and J usage is TRBJ2-7; no definite D call. Trimming took 2 bases from V and 2 from J, leaving 13 bases between them. This CDR3 has 15 residues. The germline gives CDR1 SGHVS, CDR2 FQNEAQ. The CDR3 spells CASSLLGSGAYEQYF. CDR3 coding DNA: TGTGCCAGCAGCTTATTGGGCTCCGGAGCCTACGAGCAGTACTTC. Filled out from reference TRBV7-8 and TRBJ2-7, the complete variable domain reads GAGVSQSPRYKVAKRGQDVALRCDPISGHVSLFWYQQALGQGPEFLTYFQNEAQLDKSGLPSDRFFAERPEGSVSTLKIQRTQQEDSAVYLCASSLLGSGAYEQYFGPGTRLTVT.

This clonotype was seen many times. The chain employs TRBV30 and TRBJ1-2; 8 bases fit TRBD1. The CDR3 loop spans 13 amino acids. Per germline, CDR1 GTSNPN and CDR2 SVGIG (reference sequence). The trim removed 3 bases at V and 4 bases at J, leaving 4 bases unmatched. CDR3: CAWRGTGLYGYTF. CDR3 nucleotides: TGTGCCTGGAGGGGGACAGGACTCTATGGCTACACCTTC.

This clonotype was counted at least ten times. This chain uses TRBV27 with TRBJ1-1; maybe TRBD1 (5 bases). This CDR3 is built from 14 residues. V was cut by 3 bases and J by 0 bases, with 8 bases left in between. Looked up from germline, CDR1 is MNHEY and CDR2 is SMNVEV (reference sequence). The CDR3 loop is CASSFGTVNTEAFF. CDR3 nucleotides: TGTGCCAGCAGTTTCGGGACGGTGAACACTGAAGCTTTCTTT.